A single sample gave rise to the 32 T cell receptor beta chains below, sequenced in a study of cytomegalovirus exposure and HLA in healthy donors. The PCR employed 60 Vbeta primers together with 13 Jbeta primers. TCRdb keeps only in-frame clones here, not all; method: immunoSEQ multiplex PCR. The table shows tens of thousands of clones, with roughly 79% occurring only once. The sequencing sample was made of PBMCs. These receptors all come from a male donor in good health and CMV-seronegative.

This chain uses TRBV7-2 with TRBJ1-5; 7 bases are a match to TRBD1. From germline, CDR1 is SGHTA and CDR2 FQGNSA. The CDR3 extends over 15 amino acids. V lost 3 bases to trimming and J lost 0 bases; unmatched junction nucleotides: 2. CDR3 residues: CASSLGQYSNQPQHF. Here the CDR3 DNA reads TGTGCCAGCAGCTTGGGACAGTATAGCAATCAGCCCCAGCATTTT.

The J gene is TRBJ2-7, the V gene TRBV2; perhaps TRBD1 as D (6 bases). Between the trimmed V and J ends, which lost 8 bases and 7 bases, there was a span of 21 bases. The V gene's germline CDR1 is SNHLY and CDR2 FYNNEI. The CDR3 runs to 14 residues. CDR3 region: CASHRDQGNGEQYF. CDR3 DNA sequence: TGTGCCAGCCACAGGGACCAAGGTAACGGAGAGCAGTACTTC.

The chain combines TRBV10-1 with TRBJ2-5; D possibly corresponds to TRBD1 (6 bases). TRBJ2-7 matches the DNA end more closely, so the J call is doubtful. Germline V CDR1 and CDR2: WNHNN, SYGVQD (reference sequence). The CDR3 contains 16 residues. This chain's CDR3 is CASSESGHLSSYEQYF. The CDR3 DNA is TGCGCCAGCAGTGAGTCGGGACACCTTAGCTCCTACGAGCAGTACTTC.

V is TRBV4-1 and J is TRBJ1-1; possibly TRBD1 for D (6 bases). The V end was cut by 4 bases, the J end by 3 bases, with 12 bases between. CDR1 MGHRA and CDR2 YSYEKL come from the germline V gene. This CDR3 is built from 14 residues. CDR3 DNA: TGCGCCAGCAGCCTTAACAGGGAAGACACTGAAGCTTTCTTT. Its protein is CASSLNREDTEAFF.

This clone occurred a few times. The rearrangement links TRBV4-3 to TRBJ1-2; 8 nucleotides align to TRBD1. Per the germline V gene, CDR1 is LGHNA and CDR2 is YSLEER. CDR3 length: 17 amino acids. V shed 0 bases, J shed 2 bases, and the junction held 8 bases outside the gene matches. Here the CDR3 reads CASSQEATGAPNYGYTF. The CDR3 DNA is TGCGCCAGCAGCCAAGAAGCGACAGGGGCGCCCAACTATGGCTACACCTTC.

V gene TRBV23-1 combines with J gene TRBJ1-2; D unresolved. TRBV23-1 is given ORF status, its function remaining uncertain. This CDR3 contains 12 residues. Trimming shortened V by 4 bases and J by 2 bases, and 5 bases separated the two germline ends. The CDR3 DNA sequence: TGCGCCAGCAGTCTGAGAAACTATGGCTACACCTTC. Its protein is CASSLRNYGYTF.

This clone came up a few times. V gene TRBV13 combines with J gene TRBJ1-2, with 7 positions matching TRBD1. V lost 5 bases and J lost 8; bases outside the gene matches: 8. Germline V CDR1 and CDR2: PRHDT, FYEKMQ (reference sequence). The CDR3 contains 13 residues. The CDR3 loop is CASSQGQSGGYTF. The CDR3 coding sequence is TGTGCCAGCAGCCAGGGACAGTCTGGGGGCTACACCTTC.

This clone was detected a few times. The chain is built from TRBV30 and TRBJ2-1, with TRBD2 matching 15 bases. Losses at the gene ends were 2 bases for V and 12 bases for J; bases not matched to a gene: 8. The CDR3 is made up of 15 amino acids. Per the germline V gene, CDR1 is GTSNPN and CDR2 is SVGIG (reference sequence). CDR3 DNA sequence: TGTGCCTGGAGTCGCCCGGGACTAGCGGGGGGCGGGCAGTTCTTC. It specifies CAWSRPGLAGGGQFF.

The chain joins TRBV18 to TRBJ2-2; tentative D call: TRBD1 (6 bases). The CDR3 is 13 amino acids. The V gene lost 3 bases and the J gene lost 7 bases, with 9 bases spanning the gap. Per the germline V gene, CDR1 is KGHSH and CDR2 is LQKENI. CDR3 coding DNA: TGTGCCAGCTCACCTGGGGGCCTCGGGGAGCTGTTTTTT. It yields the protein CASSPGGLGELFF.

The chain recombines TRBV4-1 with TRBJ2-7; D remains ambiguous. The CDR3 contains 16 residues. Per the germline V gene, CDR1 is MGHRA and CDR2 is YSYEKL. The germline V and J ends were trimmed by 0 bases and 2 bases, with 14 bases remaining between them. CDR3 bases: TGCGCCAGCAGCCAAGATGTTTCGAGTCTAACCTACGAGCAGTACTTC. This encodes CASSQDVSSLTYEQYF.

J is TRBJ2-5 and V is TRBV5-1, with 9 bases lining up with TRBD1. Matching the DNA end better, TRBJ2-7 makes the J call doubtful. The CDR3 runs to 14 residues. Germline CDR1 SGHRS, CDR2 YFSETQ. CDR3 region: CASSWDRASYEQYF. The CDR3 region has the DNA TGCGCCAGCAGTTGGGACAGGGCCTCCTACGAGCAGTACTTC.

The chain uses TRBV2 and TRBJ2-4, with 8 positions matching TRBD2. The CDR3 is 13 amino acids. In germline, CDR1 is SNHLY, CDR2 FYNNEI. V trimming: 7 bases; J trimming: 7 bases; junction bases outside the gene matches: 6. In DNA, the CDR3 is TGTGCCAGCACCGGGGGGGCAGGGAACATTCAGTACTTC. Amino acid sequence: CASTGGAGNIQYF.

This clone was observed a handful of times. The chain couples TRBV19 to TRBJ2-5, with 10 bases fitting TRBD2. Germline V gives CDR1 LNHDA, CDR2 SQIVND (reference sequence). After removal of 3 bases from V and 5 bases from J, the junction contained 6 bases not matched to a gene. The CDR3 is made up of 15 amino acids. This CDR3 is CASSIERGGEETQYF. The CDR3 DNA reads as TGTGCCAGTAGTATTGAGCGGGGGGGAGAGGAGACCCAGTACTTC.

CDR3 nucleotide sequence: TGTGCCAGCACTACAACGGCTAGCGGGTTCCACGAGCAGTACTTC. The encoded protein is CASTTTASGFHEQYF. The V call is TRBV28, the J call TRBJ2-7, with 8 bases that match TRBD2. The CDR3 extends over 15 amino acids. Germline trimming cut 7 bases from V and 5 bases from J; bases unmatched to any gene: 13. Germline loops: CDR1 MDHEN, CDR2 SYDVKM. Supplemented by reference TRBV28 and TRBJ2-7, the full variable domain reads DVKVTQSSRYLVKRTGEKVFLECVQDMDHENMFWYRQDPGLGLRLIYFSYDVKMKEKGDIPEGYSVSREKKERFSLILESASTNQTSMYLCASTTTASGFHEQYFGPGTRLTVT.

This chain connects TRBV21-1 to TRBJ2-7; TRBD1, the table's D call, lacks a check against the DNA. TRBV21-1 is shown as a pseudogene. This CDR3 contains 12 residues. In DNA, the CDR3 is TGTGCCAGCACTGGCAGTACGTACGAGCAGTACTTC. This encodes CASTGSTYEQYF.

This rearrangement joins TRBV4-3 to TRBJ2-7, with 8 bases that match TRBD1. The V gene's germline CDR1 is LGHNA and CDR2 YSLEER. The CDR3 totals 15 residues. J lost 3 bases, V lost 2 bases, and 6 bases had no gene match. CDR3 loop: CASSQQPGQVYEQYF. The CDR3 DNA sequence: TGCGCCAGCAGCCAACAACCGGGACAGGTCTACGAGCAGTACTTC.

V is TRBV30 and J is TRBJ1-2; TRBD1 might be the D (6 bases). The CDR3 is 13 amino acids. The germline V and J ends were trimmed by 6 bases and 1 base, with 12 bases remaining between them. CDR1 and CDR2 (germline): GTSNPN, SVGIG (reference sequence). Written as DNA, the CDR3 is TGTGCCTGTGCCAAGGGGGATAACTATGGCTACACCTTC. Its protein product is CACAKGDNYGYTF.

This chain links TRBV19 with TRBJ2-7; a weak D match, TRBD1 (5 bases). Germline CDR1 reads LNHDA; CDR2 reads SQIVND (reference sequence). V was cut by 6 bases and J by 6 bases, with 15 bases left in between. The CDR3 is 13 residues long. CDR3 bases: TGTGCCAGTAGGCAGGGTATGGGAAGCGAGCAGTACTTC. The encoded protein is CASRQGMGSEQYF. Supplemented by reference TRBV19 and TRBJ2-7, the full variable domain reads DGGITQSPKYLFRKEGQNVTLSCEQNLNHDAMYWYRQDPGQGLRLIYYSQIVNDFQKGDIAEGYSVSREKKESFPLTVTSAQKNPTAFYLCASRQGMGSEQYFGPGTRLTVT.

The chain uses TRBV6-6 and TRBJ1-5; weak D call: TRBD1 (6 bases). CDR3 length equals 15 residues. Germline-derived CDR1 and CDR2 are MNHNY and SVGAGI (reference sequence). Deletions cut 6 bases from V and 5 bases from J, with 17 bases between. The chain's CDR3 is CASRPGGARDQPQHF. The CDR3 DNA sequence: TGTGCCAGCAGGCCCGGGGGGGCGAGAGATCAGCCCCAGCATTTT.

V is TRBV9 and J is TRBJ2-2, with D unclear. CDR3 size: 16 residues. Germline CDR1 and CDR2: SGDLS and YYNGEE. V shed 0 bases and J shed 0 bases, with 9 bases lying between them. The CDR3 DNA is TGTGCCAGCAGCGTAGATTGGCCTCCGAACACCGGGGAGCTGTTTTTT. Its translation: CASSVDWPPNTGELFF.

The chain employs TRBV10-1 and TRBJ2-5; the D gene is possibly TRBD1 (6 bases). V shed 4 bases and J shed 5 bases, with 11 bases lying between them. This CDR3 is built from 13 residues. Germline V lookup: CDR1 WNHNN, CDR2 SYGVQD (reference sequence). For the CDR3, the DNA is TGCGCCAGCAGTGGGCAGGGGCGCGAGACCCAGTACTTC. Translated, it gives CASSGQGRETQYF.

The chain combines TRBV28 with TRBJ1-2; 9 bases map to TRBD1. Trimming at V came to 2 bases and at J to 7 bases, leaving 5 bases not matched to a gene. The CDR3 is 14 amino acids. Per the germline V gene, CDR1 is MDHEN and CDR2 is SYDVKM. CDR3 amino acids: CASSLATGGSGYTF. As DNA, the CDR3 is TGTGCCAGCAGTTTAGCAACAGGGGGCAGTGGCTACACCTTC.

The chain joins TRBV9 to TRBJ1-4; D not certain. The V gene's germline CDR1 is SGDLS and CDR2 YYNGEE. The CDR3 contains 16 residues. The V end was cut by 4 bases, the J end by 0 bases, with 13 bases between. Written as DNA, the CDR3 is TGTGCCAGCAGCTCCTCCCTGGGCTCAACTAATGAAAAACTGTTTTTT. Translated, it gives CASSSSLGSTNEKLFF.

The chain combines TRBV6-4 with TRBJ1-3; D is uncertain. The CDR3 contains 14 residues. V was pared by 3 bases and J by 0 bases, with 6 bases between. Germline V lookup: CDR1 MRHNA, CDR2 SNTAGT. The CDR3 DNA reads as TGTGCCAGCAGTGAAGGGAGCTCTGGAAACACCATATATTTT. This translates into CASSEGSSGNTIYF.

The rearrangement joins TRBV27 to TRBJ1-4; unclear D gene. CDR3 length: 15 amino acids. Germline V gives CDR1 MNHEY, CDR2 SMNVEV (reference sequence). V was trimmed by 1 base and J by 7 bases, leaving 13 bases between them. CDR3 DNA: TGTGCCAGCAGTTTATTAAGGAGGGATGGTGAAAAACTGTTTTTT. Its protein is CASSLLRRDGEKLFF.

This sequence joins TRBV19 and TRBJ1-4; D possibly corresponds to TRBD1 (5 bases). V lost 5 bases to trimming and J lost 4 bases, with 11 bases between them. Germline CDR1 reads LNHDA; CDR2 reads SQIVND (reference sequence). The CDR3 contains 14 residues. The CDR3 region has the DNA TGTGCCAGTAGTGCCAGGGTGGTTAATGAAAAACTGTTTTTT. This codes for CASSARVVNEKLFF.

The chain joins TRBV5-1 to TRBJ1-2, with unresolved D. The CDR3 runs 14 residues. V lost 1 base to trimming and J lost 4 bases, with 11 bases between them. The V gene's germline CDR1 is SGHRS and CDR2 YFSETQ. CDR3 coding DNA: TGCGCCAGCAGCTTGAAACAAGGGAGCTATGGCTACACCTTC. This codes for CASSLKQGSYGYTF.

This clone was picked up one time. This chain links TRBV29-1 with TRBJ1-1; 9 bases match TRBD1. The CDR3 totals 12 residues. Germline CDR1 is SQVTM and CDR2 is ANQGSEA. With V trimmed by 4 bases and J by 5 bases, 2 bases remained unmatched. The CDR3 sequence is CSVVGQGTEAFF. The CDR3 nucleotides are TGCAGCGTTGTGGGACAGGGAACTGAAGCTTTCTTT. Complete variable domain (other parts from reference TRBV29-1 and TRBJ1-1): SAVISQKPSRDICQRGTSLTIQCQVDSQVTMMFWYRQQPGQSLTLIATANQGSEATYESGFVIDKFPISRPNLTFSTLTVSNMSPEDSSIYLCSVVGQGTEAFFGQGTRLTVV.

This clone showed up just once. Here the CDR3 reads CASSLGRAQETQYF. Here the CDR3 DNA reads TGTGCCAGCAGCTTAGGGCGGGCCCAAGAGACCCAGTACTTC. V and J are TRBV7-2 and TRBJ2-5; D may be TRBD2 (5 bases). CDR3 length equals 14 residues. Germline-derived CDR1 and CDR2 are SGHTA and FQGNSA. The V end lost 1 base, the J end lost 1 base, and 7 bases lay between the germline ends.

CDR3 sequence: CASSLGTSSYNEQFF. DNA for the CDR3: TGTGCCAGCAGCTTGGGGACTAGCTCCTACAATGAGCAGTTCTTC. V gene TRBV5-8 combines with J gene TRBJ2-1; 7 bases are shared with TRBD2. Trimming took 0 bases from V and 0 from J; bases not matched to a gene: 0. The CDR3 has 15 residues. CDR1 SGHTS and CDR2 YDEGEE come from the germline V gene.

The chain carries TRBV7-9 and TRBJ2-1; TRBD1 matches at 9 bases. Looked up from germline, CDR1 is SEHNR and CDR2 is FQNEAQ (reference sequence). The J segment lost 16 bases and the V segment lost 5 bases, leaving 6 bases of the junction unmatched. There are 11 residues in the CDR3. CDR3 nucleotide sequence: TGTGCCAGCAGCCCGGGACAGGGAGGTTTCTTC. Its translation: CASSPGQGGFF.

CDR3 in amino acids: CASSPATGNQPQHF. The CDR3, as DNA: TGTGCCAGTTCCCCTGCGACAGGGAATCAGCCCCAGCATTTT. The chain combines TRBV2 with TRBJ1-5, with 7 bases identical to TRBD1. Germline V gene data show CDR1 as SNHLY and CDR2 as FYNNEI. The V segment lost 9 bases and the J segment 4 bases; nucleotides outside the gene matches: 9. The CDR3 has 14 residues.